Listed here is a single T cell receptor (beta chain). The antigen is undetermined. The sample is drawn from a study of T cells after yellow fever vaccination. Study-wide points: Among all clonotypes, a small share was observed in both CD4 and CD8 compartments. The study re-detected most primary-vaccination clones after the booster (roughly 95% CD4, roughly 91% CD8).

As TCR cDNA was made by 5'RACE template switching, a universal primer site and UMIs were added. TCRdb re-called the 5' RACE reads with MiXCR, one entry per CDR3 protein. The table has some 400,000 distinct CDR3 sequences, 6.2% seen once. This CDR3 region has 14 residues. V shed 7 bases and J 4 bases; nucleotides not matched to a gene: 6. Germline CDR1 reads SQVTM; CDR2 reads ANQGSEA. The material sequenced was PBMCs, taken 5 days after the yellow fever booster vaccination. This TCR was recovered from a man between 25 and 39 years old who received the YFV17D yellow fever vaccine. The chain recombines TRBV29-1 with TRBJ2-2; 10 nucleotides match TRBD2. The CDR3 spells CSAAGTSVTGELFF. The CDR3 DNA sequence: TGCAGCGCTGCAGGGACTAGCGTCACCGGGGAGCTGTTTTTT.